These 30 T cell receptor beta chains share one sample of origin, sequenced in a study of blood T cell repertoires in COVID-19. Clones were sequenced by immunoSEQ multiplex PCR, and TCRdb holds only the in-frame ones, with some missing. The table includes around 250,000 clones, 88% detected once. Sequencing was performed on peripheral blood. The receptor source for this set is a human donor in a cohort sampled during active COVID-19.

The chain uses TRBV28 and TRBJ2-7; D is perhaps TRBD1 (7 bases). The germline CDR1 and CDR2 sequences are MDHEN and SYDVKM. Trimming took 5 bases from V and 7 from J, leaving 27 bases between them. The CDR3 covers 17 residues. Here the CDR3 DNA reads TGTGCCAGCAGTCCAGGGGGACTCCGGGATACGGCGGGTGAGCAGTACTTC. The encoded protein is CASSPGGLRDTAGEQYF.

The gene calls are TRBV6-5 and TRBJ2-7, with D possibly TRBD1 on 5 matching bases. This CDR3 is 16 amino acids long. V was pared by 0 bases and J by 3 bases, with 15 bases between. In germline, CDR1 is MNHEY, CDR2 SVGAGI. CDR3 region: CASSYSNRLLGYEQYF. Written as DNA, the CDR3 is TGTGCCAGCAGTTACTCGAACAGGTTGTTAGGCTACGAGCAGTACTTC.

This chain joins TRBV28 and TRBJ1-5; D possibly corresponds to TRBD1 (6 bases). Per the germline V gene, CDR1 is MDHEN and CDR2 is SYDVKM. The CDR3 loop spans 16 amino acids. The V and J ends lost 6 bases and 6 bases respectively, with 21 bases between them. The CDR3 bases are TGTGCCAGCAGCCCGAAATCCAGGGGATCGAGTCAGCCCCAGCATTTT. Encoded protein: CASSPKSRGSSQPQHF.

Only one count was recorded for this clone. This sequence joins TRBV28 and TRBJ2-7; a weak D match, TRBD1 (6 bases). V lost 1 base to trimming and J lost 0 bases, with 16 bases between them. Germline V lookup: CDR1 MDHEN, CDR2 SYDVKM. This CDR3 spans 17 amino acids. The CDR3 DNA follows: TGTGCCAGCAGTTTATATTTGGGGCAGGGGCCCTCCTACGAGCAGTACTTC. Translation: CASSLYLGQGPSYEQYF.

The CDR3 DNA sequence: TGTGCCAGCAGCGTGGGATTCGGGACAGAGAATGAAAAACTGTTTTTT. Translation gives CASSVGFGTENEKLFF. The rearrangement links TRBV11-2 to TRBJ1-4; TRBD1 aligns across 7 bases. The CDR3 length is 16 residues. Losses at the gene ends were 5 bases for V and 5 bases for J; bases not matched to a gene: 11. Germline CDR1 is SGHAT and CDR2 is FQNNGV.

The CDR3 DNA sequence: TGTGCCAGCAGCTCCGCCGGGACAGTGAACACTGAAGCTTTCTTT. This encodes CASSSAGTVNTEAFF. The chain recombines TRBV7-2 with TRBJ1-1; 7 nucleotides agree with TRBD1. The V segment lost 4 bases and the J segment 0 bases; nucleotides outside the gene matches: 5. The CDR3 is made up of 15 amino acids. The germline gives CDR1 SGHTA, CDR2 FQGNSA.

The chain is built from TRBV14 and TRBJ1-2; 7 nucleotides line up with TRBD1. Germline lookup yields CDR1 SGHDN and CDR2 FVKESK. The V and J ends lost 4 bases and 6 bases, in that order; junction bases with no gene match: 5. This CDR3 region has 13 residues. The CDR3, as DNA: TGTGCCAGCAGCCTGAGACAGGGCCATGGCTACACCTTC. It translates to CASSLRQGHGYTF.

The CDR3 loop is CASMRDTSRGYTF. The CDR3, as DNA: TGTGCCAGTATGAGGGACACCTCCAGGGGCTACACCTTC. V and J are TRBV19 and TRBJ1-2; D may be TRBD1 (6 bases). The CDR3 contains 13 residues. CDR1 LNHDA and CDR2 SQIVND come from the germline V gene (reference sequence). Trimming pared 7 bases from V and 8 bases from J, leaving 17 bases between. The whole variable domain, remainder taken from reference TRBV19 and TRBJ1-2, is DGGITQSPKYLFRKEGQNVTLSCEQNLNHDAMYWYRQDPGQGLRLIYYSQIVNDFQKGDIAEGYSVSREKKESFPLTVTSAQKNPTAFYLCASMRDTSRGYTFGSGTRLTVV.

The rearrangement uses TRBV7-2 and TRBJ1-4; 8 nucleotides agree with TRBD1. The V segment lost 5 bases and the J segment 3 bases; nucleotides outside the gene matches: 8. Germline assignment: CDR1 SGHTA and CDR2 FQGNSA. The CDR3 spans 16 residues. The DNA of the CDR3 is TGTGCCAGCAGCGCTCCACGGACAGGGCCTAATGAAAAACTGTTTTTT. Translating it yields CASSAPRTGPNEKLFF.

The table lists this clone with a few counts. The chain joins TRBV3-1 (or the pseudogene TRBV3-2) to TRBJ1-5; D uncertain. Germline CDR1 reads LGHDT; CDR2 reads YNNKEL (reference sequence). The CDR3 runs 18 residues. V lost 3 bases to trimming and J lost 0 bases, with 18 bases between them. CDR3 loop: CASSHLSQAFNSNQPQHF. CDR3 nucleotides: TGTGCCAGCAGCCATCTATCCCAGGCATTTAATAGCAATCAGCCCCAGCATTTT.

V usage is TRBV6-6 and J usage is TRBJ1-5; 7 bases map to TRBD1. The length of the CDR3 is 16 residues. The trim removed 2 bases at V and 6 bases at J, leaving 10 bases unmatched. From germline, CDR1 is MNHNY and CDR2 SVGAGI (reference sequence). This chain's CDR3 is CASSYPPGQGVQPQHF. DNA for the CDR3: TGTGCCAGCAGTTACCCCCCCGGGCAGGGGGTTCAGCCCCAGCATTTT.

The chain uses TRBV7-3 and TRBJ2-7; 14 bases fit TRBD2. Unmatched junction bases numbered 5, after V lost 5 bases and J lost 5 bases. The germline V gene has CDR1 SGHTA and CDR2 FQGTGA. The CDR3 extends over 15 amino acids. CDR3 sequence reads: CASSPGTSGSNEQYF. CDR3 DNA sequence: TGTGCCAGCAGCCCTGGGACTAGCGGGAGCAACGAGCAGTACTTC.

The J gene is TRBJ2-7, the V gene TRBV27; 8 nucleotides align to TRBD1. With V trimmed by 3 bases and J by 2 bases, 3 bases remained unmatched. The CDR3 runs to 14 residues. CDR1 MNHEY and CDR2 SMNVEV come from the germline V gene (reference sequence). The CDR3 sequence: CASSLGQATYEQYF. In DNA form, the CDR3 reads TGTGCCAGCAGTTTGGGACAGGCCACCTACGAGCAGTACTTC.

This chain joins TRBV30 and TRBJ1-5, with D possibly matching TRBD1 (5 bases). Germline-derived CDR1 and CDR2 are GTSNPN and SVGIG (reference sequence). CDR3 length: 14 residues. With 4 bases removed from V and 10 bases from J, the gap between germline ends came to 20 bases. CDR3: CAWTRDSGFAPQHF. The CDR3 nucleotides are TGTGCCTGGACTCGGGACTCCGGATTCGCACCCCAGCATTTT.

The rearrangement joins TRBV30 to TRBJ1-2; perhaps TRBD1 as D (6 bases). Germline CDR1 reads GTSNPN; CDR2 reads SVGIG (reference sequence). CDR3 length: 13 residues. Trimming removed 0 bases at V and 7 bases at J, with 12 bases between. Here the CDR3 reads CAWSVYRAGGYTF. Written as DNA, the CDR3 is TGTGCCTGGAGTGTCTACAGGGCCGGTGGCTACACCTTC.

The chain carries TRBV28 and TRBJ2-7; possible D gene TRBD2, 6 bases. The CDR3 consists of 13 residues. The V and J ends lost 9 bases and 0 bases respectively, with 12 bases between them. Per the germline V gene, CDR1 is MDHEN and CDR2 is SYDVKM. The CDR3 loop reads CASAGTVSYEQYF. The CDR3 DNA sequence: TGTGCCAGTGCCGGGACTGTCTCCTACGAGCAGTACTTC.

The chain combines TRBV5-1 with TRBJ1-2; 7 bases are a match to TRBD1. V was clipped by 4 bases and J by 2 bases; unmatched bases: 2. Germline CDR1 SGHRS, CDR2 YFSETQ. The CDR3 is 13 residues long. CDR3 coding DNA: TGCGCCAGCAGCGACAGGGTGAACTATGGCTACACCTTC. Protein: CASSDRVNYGYTF.

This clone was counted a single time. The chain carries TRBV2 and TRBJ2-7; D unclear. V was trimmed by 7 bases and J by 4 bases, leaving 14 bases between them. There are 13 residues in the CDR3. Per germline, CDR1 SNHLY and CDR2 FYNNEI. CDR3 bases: TGTGCCAGCACCAGAAGCGCGGTATACGAGCAGTACTTC. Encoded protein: CASTRSAVYEQYF.

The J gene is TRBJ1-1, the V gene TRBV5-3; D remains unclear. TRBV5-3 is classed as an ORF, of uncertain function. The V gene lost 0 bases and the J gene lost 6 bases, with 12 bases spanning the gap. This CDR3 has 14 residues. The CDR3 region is CARSLVATSSEAFF. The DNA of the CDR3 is TGTGCCAGAAGCTTGGTTGCAACATCTTCTGAAGCTTTCTTT.

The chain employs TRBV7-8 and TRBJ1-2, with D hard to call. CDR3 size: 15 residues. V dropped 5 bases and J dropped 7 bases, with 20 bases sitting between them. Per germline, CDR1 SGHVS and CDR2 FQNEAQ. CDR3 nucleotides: TGTGCCAGCAGCCTTTTTAATCCCAGCAGCGGTGGCTACACCTTC. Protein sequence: CASSLFNPSSGGYTF.

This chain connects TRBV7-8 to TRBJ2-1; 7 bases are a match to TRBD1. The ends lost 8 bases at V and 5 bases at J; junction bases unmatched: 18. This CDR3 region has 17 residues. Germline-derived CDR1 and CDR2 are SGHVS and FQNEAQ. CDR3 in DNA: TGTGCCAGCCCTCCTAGCCGTCGCCAGGGGGTGAACAATGAGCAGTTCTTC. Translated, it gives CASPPSRRQGVNNEQFF.

Here the CDR3 DNA reads TGTGCCAGCAGTGAAGGGACAGGGATCTACGAGCAGTACTTC. Its protein product is CASSEGTGIYEQYF. The chain uses TRBV6-1 and TRBJ2-7; 8 bases line up with TRBD1. The J segment lost 3 bases and the V segment lost 1 base, leaving 2 bases of the junction unmatched. The CDR3 is made up of 14 amino acids. Germline CDR1 reads MNHNS; CDR2 reads SASEGT.

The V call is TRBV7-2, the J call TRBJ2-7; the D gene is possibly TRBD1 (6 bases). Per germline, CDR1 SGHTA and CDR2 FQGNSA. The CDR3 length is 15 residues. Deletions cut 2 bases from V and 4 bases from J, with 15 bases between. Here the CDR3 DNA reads TGTGCCAGCAGCTTAAGTGGCCAGGGGTTGTACGAGCAGTACTTC. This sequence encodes CASSLSGQGLYEQYF.

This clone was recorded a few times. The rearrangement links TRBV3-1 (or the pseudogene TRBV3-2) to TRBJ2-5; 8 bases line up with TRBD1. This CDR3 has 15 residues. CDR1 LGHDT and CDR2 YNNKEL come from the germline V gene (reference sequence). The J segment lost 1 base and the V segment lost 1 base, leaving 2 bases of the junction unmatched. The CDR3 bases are TGTGCCAGCAGCCAAGGCAGGGGGCCCCAAGAGACCCAGTACTTC. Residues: CASSQGRGPQETQYF.

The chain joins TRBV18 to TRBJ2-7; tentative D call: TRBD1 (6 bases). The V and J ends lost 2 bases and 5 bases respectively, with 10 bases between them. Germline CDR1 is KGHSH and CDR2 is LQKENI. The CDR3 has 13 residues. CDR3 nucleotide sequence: TGTGCCAGCTCACCAAACAGGGACAACGAGCAGTACTTC. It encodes CASSPNRDNEQYF.

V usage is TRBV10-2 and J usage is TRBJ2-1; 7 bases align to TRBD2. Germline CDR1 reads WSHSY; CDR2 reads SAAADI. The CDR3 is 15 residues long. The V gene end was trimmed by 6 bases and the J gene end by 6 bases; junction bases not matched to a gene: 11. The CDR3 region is CASRAAGTTTNEQFF. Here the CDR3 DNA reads TGCGCCAGCAGGGCCGCCGGGACTACCACCAATGAGCAGTTCTTC.

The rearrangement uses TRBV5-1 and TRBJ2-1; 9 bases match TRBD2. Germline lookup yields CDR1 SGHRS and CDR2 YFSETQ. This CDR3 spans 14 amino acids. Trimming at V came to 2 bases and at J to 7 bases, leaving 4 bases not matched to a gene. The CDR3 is CASSFAGGGNEQFF. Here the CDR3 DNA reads TGCGCCAGCAGCTTCGCGGGAGGGGGAAATGAGCAGTTCTTC.

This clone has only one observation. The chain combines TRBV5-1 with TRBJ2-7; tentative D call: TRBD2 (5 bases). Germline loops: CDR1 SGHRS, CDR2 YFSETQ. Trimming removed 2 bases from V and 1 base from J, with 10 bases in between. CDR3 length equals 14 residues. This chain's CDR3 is CASSFGEASYEQYF. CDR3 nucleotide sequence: TGCGCCAGCAGCTTCGGGGAAGCATCCTACGAGCAGTACTTC.

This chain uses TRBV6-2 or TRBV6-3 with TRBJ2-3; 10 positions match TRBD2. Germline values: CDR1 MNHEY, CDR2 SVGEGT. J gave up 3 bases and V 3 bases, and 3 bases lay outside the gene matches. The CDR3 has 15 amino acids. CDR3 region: CASSYRSGRTDTQYF. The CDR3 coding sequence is TGTGCCAGCAGTTATCGTAGCGGGAGGACAGATACGCAGTATTTT.

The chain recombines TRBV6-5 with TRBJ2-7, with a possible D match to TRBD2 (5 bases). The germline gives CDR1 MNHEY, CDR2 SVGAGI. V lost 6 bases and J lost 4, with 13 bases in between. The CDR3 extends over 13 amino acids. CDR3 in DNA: TGTGCCAGCAGCCCAGGAGGCGGGTACGAGCAGTACTTC. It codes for CASSPGGGYEQYF.